This T cell receptor (beta chain) stems from a study of cytomegalovirus exposure and HLA in healthy donors. The donors comprised healthy bone marrow donors. General study results and limits: Clonal expansion, a later analysis showed, was greater in HLA-associated TCR beta chains than in equally common others. Earlier analysis looked at TCR beta V segments, and most were productive about 90% or about 30% of the time. Whilst most TCR sequences proved rare, a subset of public TCRs occurred across many donors.

The PCR made use of 60 Vbeta and 13 Jbeta primers. Clones were read by immunoSEQ multiplex PCR, and TCRdb kept only the in-frame ones, dropping some. The sample totals approximately 140,000 clones; its top ten clones hold over 2%. Notes on this clone: Antigen: not known.

There are 17 residues in the CDR3. V lost 6 bases, J lost 4 bases, and 5 bases stayed unmatched. Germline CDR1 SNHLY, CDR2 FYNNEI. The genes are TRBV2 and TRBJ2-6, with 14 positions matching TRBD2. This sequence was found in a woman under 30 in good health and CMV-seronegative. Sequences were obtained from PBMCs. This CDR3 reads CASRKGLAGAGANVLTF. The CDR3 region has the DNA TGTGCCAGCAGGAAGGGACTAGCGGGAGCAGGGGCCAACGTCCTGACTTTC.